This T cell receptor beta chain was identified during a study of T cells after yellow fever vaccination. Study-wide results and limits: It was a weaker secondary response, yet one that peaked faster, at day 5 versus 15.

A process of 5'RACE template switching, which added a universal primer site and UMIs, was used to make TCR cDNA. TCRdb recomputed calls from the 5' RACE reads with MiXCR, one row per CDR3 protein. The sample contains approximately 300,000 distinct CDR3 sequences, about 10% of which appear only once. The trim removed 2 bases at V and 3 bases at J, leaving 7 bases unmatched. Germline V gene lookup returns CDR1 SGHRS and CDR2 YFSETQ. This CDR3 is 15 amino acids long. This clonotype was detected many times. Its antigen is not known. This chain links TRBV5-1 with TRBJ1-2; 7 bases line up with TRBD1. This sequence was found in a young man who received the YFV17D yellow fever vaccine. This specimen was CD4+ T cells sorted from PBMCs, taken 45 days after the yellow fever booster vaccination. The CDR3 region is CASSLQGTLDYGYTF. The CDR3 bases are TGCGCCAGCAGCTTACAGGGGACCCTCGACTATGGCTACACCTTC.